The clone carrying this TCR beta chain has just a few counts. Building the TCR beta libraries relied on iRepertoire HTBI primers, and CDR3 regions underwent Arm-PCR. TCRdb processed the multiplex PCR reads anew with MiXCR; each CDR3 protein has one entry. The data hold 580,000 or so distinct CDR3 sequences, with 15% to 20% observed a single time. Time point: newly diagnosed GD, antithyroid drugs for less than 3 months. The TCR library used RNA extracted from PBMCs. Graves' disease diagnosis used American Thyroid Association guidelines. The CDR3 has 12 residues. The germline V and J ends were trimmed by 2 bases and 7 bases, with 8 bases remaining between them. CDR1 and CDR2 from the germline V gene are MGHDK and SYGVNS. This record comes from a study of regulatory T cells in long-lasting Graves disease. These records were also assigned to another study, of T cells in Graves' hyperthyroidism and ophthalmopathy.

V usage is TRBV25-1 and J usage is TRBJ2-5; D remains ambiguous. The receptor comes from a man aged 18 to 30 with Graves disease. The starting material was peripheral blood mononuclear cells (PBMCs), obtained at new diagnosis, from a patient treated with antithyroid drugs. The CDR3 spells CASSEVGPTQYF. The CDR3 DNA sequence: TGTGCCAGCAGTGAAGTAGGCCCGACCCAGTACTTC.